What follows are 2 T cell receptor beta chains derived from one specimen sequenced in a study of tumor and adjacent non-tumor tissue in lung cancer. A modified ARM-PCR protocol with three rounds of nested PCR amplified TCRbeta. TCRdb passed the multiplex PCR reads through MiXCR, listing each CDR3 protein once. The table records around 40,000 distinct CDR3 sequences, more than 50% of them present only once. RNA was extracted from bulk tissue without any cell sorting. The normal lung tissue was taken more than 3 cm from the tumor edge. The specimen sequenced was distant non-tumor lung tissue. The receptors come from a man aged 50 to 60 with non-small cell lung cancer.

CDR3 sequence: CARGGRLAGHYYEQYF. The CDR3 DNA reads TGTGCCAGGGGTGGCCGACTAGCGGGCCATTACTACGAGCAGTACTTC. This rearrangement joins TRBV6-1 to TRBJ2-7, with 10 nucleotides matching TRBD2. The J segment lost 3 bases and the V segment lost 9 bases, leaving 14 bases of the junction unmatched. Germline V gene data show CDR1 as MNHNS and CDR2 as SASEGT. The CDR3 runs 16 residues.

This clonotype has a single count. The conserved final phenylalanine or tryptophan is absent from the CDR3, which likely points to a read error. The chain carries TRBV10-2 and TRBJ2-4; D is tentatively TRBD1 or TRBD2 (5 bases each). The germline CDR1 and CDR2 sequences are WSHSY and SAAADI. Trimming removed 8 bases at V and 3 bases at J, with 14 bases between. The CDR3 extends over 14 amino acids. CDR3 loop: CASGGGVVKNIQYS. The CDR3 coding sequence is TGCGCCAGCGGTGGGGGAGTCGTCAAAAACATTCAGTACTCA.